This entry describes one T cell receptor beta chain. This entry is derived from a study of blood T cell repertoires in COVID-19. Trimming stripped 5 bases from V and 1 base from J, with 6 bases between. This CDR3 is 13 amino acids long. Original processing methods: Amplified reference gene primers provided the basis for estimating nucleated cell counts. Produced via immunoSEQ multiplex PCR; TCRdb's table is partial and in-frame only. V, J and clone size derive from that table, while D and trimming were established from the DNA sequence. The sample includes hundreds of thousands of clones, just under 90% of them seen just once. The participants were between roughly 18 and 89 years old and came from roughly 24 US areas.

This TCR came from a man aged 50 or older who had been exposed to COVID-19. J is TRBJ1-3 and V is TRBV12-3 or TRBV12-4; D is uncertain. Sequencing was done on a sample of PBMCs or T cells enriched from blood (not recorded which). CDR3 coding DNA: TGTGCCAGCAGTCCTCTATCTGGAAACACCATATATTTT. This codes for CASSPLSGNTIYF.